A selection of T cell receptor beta chains follows, all from one sample in a study of cytomegalovirus exposure and HLA in healthy donors. Measured with immunoSEQ multiplex PCR; TCRdb has only the in-frame clones, and not every one. The sample consists of hundreds of thousands of clones, more than 75% of them appearing once. Sequencing used PBMCs. Receptor source: a man aged 18 to 29 in good health and CMV-seronegative. Each CDR3 is given with its conserved first and last residue. Fields, in order: clone size, V gene, J gene, D gene, CDR3 DNA, CDR3 protein. The D gene is left open where the match is weak. Not every row has a clone size; where given, it reads once, few, many or a size class.

>NA|TRBV6-1|TRBJ2-3|NA
TGTGCCAGCAGTAGCACAGGTCCCATGGCAGATACGCAGTATTTT
CASSSTGPMADTQYF
>NA|TRBV4-2|TRBJ2-7|TRBD2
TGTGCCAGCAGCAAAAGGGTAGCGGGAGACAGCCACGAGCAGTACTTC
CASSKRVAGDSHEQYF
>NA|TRBV25-1|TRBJ2-7|TRBD2
TGTGCCAGCAGTGAGTCTAGCGGACTCACCTACGAGCAGTACTTC
CASSESSGLTYEQYF
>NA|TRBV28|TRBJ2-3|TRBD1
TGTGCCAGCGGGCCAGGGGGACAAGATACGCAGTATTTT
CASGPGGQDTQYF
>NA|TRBV27|TRBJ2-1|TRBD2
TGTGCCAGCAGATTCGGACTAGAACAGTTCTTC
CASRFGLEQFF
>NA|TRBV29-1|TRBJ1-2|NA
TGCAGCGTCGATGAGGGCTACACCTTC
CSVDEGYTF
>NA|TRBV9|TRBJ2-5|TRBD2
TGTGCCAGCAGCGCCTCCGCGGGGGGCAATCGGGAGACCCAGTACTTC
CASSASAGGNRETQYF
>few|TRBV27|TRBJ1-6|NA
TGTGCCAGCAGTCCTCAGGGAAGACCCCTCCACTTT
CASSPQGRPLHF
>NA|TRBV5-8|TRBJ1-1|NA
TGTGCCAGCGGCTCAGGACAGCCTAAAAACACTGAAGCTTTCTTT
CASGSGQPKNTEAFF
>NA|TRBV28|TRBJ1-2|TRBD1
TGTGCCAGCAGTTCGGGACAGGGGGGTTATGGCTACACCTTC
CASSSGQGGYGYTF